This TCR beta chain was recorded in a study of T cell responses to AZD1222 COVID-19 vaccine. Study-level findings and limits: Baseline serostatus was positive in only a handful of AZD1222 recipients. Targets within unmutated variant regions were reportedly found for nearly half of spike-specific TCRs. A mostly white British donor set with more females was recruited, and clonal diversity was possibly underestimated. Vaccine-associated CD4 TCRs ranged over spike, dominating at 160-218 and 743-854.

This clone was detected only a few times. No antigen is known for it. The repertoire was sequenced with immunoSEQ multiplex PCR; TCRdb's copy has only in-frame clones and lacks some. The table lists approximately 200,000 clones, approximately 87% of them singletons. Sequencing was performed on peripheral blood, taken on day 0 of MenACWY control vaccination. This sequence was found in an adult in good health.

The CDR3 sequence is CASSWGKGGGSYEQYF. CDR3 bases: TGTGCCAGCAGTTGGGGGAAAGGAGGGGGCTCCTACGAGCAGTACTTC. V gene TRBV28 combines with J gene TRBJ2-7, with D perhaps TRBD1 or TRBD2 (6 bases each). V lost 4 bases and J lost 0, with 16 bases in between. The CDR3 totals 16 residues. Germline V gene sequence: CDR1 MDHEN, CDR2 SYDVKM.